These 21 T cell receptor beta chains share one sample of origin, sequenced in a study of shared clonotypes between healthy human individuals (dated by TCRdb to 2020 to 2022). Receptors were amplified or captured by the immunoSEQ multiplex PCR assay. In its TCRdb copy, this immuneACCESS table keeps in-frame sequences only and misses some clones. Where compared with another copy, unresolved V genes explain less than half of these, and the others have no known cause. The sample profile shows roughly 500,000 clones; 79% of them were found once. The ten top clones hold 10% to 15% of the sample. The material sequenced was PBMCs. The receptors were sampled from a middle-aged woman in good health. Some clones in this sample may be carry-over from other donors' samples.

About this clone: A single base separates this from a much larger clone, so it may be a read error. Other nucleotide sequences in the sample specify the same CDR3. V is TRBV5-1 and J is TRBJ2-5; D is ambiguous. The CDR3 has 11 residues. Germline CDR1 is SGHRS and CDR2 is YFSETQ. V lost 3 bases to trimming and J lost 1 base, with 1 base between them. The CDR3 here is CASSSQETQYF. The CDR3 nucleotides read TGCGCCAGCAGCTCCCAAGAGACCCAGTACTTC.

The chain combines TRBV15 with TRBJ1-2; D not certain. CDR1 is LNHNV and CDR2 is YYDKDF in the germline V gene (reference sequence). V lost 0 bases, J lost 8 bases, and 7 bases lay in between. The CDR3 loop spans 12 amino acids. The CDR3 DNA reads as TGTGCCACCAGCAGAGATGCGCGAGGCTACACCTTC. Its translation is CATSRDARGYTF.

This clone has only one observation. V is TRBV15 and J is TRBJ2-3; no clear D gene. Germline V gives CDR1 LNHNV, CDR2 YYDKDF (reference sequence). V dropped 1 base and J dropped 0 bases, with 8 bases sitting between them. The CDR3 spans 15 residues. The DNA for the CDR3 is TGTGCCACCAGCAGAGGATTACAGAGCACAGATACGCAGTATTTT. Amino acid sequence: CATSRGLQSTDTQYF.

The rearrangement uses TRBV28 and TRBJ1-2; 7 bases agree with TRBD1. The CDR3 extends over 12 amino acids. Trimming cost V 4 bases and J 6 bases; bases outside gene matches: 2. CDR1 is MDHEN, CDR2 SYDVKM, per germline. DNA for the CDR3: TGTGCCAGCAGTTCCGGGACAGATGGCTACACCTTC. Translating it yields CASSSGTDGYTF.

V and J are TRBV7-4 and TRBJ2-7, with D unresolved. The V end lost 1 base, the J end lost 9 bases, and 19 bases lay between the germline ends. This CDR3 has 15 residues. Germline CDR1 is SGHVT and CDR2 is SQSDAQ. CDR3: CASSLVVPPGWGQYF. DNA for the CDR3: TGTGCCAGCAGCTTAGTGGTCCCGCCGGGCTGGGGGCAGTACTTC.

Regarding this clone: Other DNA sequences in this specimen translate into the identical CDR3. The rearrangement uses TRBV18 and TRBJ1-1; TRBD1 matches 7 bases. The V gene end was trimmed by 0 bases and the J gene end by 0 bases; junction bases not matched to a gene: 1. Germline CDR1 is KGHSH and CDR2 is LQKENI. This CDR3 region has 15 residues. The CDR3 coding sequence is TGTGCCAGCTCACCACCGACAGGGTTGAACACTGAAGCTTTCTTT. Its protein product is CASSPPTGLNTEAFF.

The chain has TRBV29-1 and TRBJ1-1; no clear D. Trimming stripped 5 bases from V and 1 base from J, with 8 bases between. The V gene's germline CDR1 is SQVTM and CDR2 ANQGSEA. The CDR3 contains 12 residues. DNA for the CDR3: TGCAGCGTTTCCCGATCGAACACTGAAGCTTTCTTT. It translates to CSVSRSNTEAFF.

The rearrangement joins TRBV11-2 to TRBJ1-2; 7 bases agree with TRBD1. Germline V lookup: CDR1 SGHAT, CDR2 FQNNGV. The ends lost 6 bases at V and 1 base at J; junction bases unmatched: 5. The CDR3 contains 14 residues. CDR3 DNA: TGTGCCAGCAGTCGGGACAGCAATAACTATGGCTACACCTTC. This sequence encodes CASSRDSNNYGYTF.

This chain joins TRBV7-2 and TRBJ2-7; D possibly corresponds to TRBD1 (5 bases). Trimming stripped 2 bases from V and 1 base from J, with 12 bases between. The CDR3 totals 15 residues. The germline V gene encodes CDR1 SGHTA and CDR2 FQGNSA. The CDR3 region is CASSLRGMGSYEQYF. DNA for the CDR3: TGTGCCAGCAGCTTAAGGGGCATGGGTTCCTACGAGCAGTACTTC.

This chain uses TRBV7-7 with TRBJ2-5, with 8 nucleotides matching TRBD1. Germline V lookup: CDR1 SSHAT, CDR2 FNYEAQ (reference sequence). The CDR3 spans 17 residues. Trimming took 5 bases from V and 5 from J; bases not matched to a gene: 16. The CDR3 bases are TGTGCCAGCAGCCCATGGACAGGGTCATTCGCCATTGAGACCCAGTACTTC. Translating gives CASSPWTGSFAIETQYF.

The rearrangement links TRBV2 to TRBJ1-1, with no clear D. V dropped 7 bases and J dropped 11 bases, with 20 bases sitting between them. This CDR3 has 13 amino acids. Looked up from germline, CDR1 is SNHLY and CDR2 is FYNNEI. The CDR3 is CASTSDAARLAFF. CDR3 sequence (DNA): TGTGCCAGCACCTCGGACGCGGCTAGACTCGCTTTCTTT.

The V gene is TRBV11-2, the J gene TRBJ1-2, with D maybe TRBD1 (5 bases). Germline CDR1 SGHAT, CDR2 FQNNGV. Trimming removed 5 bases from V and 4 bases from J, with 17 bases in between. The CDR3 has 15 amino acids. Here the CDR3 DNA reads TGTGCCAGCAGCCCCGGCCCTGGGGACTCCTATGGCTACACCTTC. This codes for CASSPGPGDSYGYTF.

V gene TRBV9 combines with J gene TRBJ2-2; D unresolved. CDR1 SGDLS and CDR2 YYNGEE come from the germline V gene. V lost 0 bases, J lost 4 bases, and 7 bases lay in between. The CDR3 contains 14 residues. Here the CDR3 DNA reads TGTGCCAGCAGCGTAGCCACGACCACCGGGGAGCTGTTTTTT. This codes for CASSVATTTGELFF.

In this sample, this clone turned up a few times. The sample holds other DNA sequences that translate to the same CDR3. The rearrangement uses TRBV7-9 and TRBJ1-2; 7 nucleotides agree with TRBD1. In germline, CDR1 is SEHNR, CDR2 FQNEAQ (reference sequence). V was pared by 8 bases and J by 3 bases, with 3 bases of the junction left unmatched. The CDR3 is 12 amino acids. CDR3: CASVDRDYGYTF. The DNA for the CDR3 is TGTGCCAGCGTCGACAGGGACTATGGCTACACCTTC.

For the CDR3, the DNA is TGTGCCTGGAGTCTTTTAGGGGGCAGTCAGCCCCAGCATTTT. Protein: CAWSLLGGSQPQHF. V is TRBV30 and J is TRBJ1-5; TRBD1 matches 7 bases. Germline CDR1 and CDR2: GTSNPN and SVGIG (reference sequence). CDR3 length: 14 amino acids. The trim removed 2 bases at V and 6 bases at J, leaving 7 bases unmatched.

Notes on this clone: At the DNA level, this CDR3 is encoded by other sequences in the same sample as well. The V call is TRBV28, the J call TRBJ1-2; 8 bases line up with TRBD1. CDR1 MDHEN and CDR2 SYDVKM come from the germline V gene. The trim removed 1 base at V and 7 bases at J, leaving 5 bases unmatched. The CDR3 has 14 amino acids. CDR3 sequence reads: CASSLLAGGGGYTF. The CDR3 nucleotides are TGTGCCAGCAGTTTATTAGCAGGGGGCGGTGGCTACACCTTC.

The V and J genes are TRBV7-3 and TRBJ2-3; unclear D gene. The ends were cut back, 5 bases at V and 4 bases at J, with 13 bases in the middle. The CDR3 runs to 14 residues. Germline CDR1 SGHTA, CDR2 FQGTGA. The CDR3: CASSPYSFADTQYF. Here the CDR3 DNA reads TGTGCCAGCAGCCCATACTCTTTTGCAGATACGCAGTATTTT.

This clone was seen repeatedly, ten times or more. This rearrangement joins TRBV19 to TRBJ2-7, with D possibly called TRBD1 or TRBD2 (5 bases each). V lost 3 bases to trimming and J lost 8 bases, with 8 bases between them. The germline V gene encodes CDR1 LNHDA and CDR2 SQIVND (reference sequence). CDR3 length equals 11 residues. The CDR3 loop is CASSIGGQQYF. CDR3 bases: TGTGCCAGTAGTATTGGGGGACAGCAGTACTTC.

The V and J genes are TRBV5-5 and TRBJ2-2; no clear D gene. CDR1 and CDR2 (germline): SGHKS, YYEKEE (reference sequence). This CDR3 contains 15 residues. Trimming stripped 2 bases from V and 0 bases from J, with 8 bases between. The CDR3, as DNA: TGTGCCAGCAGCTTCGGGCTAGCGAACACCGGGGAGCTGTTTTTT. Its translation: CASSFGLANTGELFF.

The genes are TRBV25-1 and TRBJ1-2; no definite D call. CDR1 and CDR2 (germline): MGHDK, SYGVNS. The CDR3 loop spans 13 amino acids. Trimming took 3 bases from V and 11 from J, leaving 16 bases between them. The DNA for the CDR3 is TGTGCCAGCAGTGACCCCTTCGGGCCCTTTTACACCTTC. As protein: CASSDPFGPFYTF.

This clone was observed a single time. The chain employs TRBV5-4 and TRBJ2-1; 7 bases are a match to TRBD2. The V gene end was trimmed by 5 bases and the J gene end by 4 bases; junction bases not matched to a gene: 9. Germline assignment: CDR1 SGHNT and CDR2 YYREEE (reference sequence). The CDR3 has 15 residues. As DNA, the CDR3 is TGTGCCAGCAGACTTGGGAGGGCCAGTTACAATGAGCAGTTCTTC. The encoded protein is CASRLGRASYNEQFF.